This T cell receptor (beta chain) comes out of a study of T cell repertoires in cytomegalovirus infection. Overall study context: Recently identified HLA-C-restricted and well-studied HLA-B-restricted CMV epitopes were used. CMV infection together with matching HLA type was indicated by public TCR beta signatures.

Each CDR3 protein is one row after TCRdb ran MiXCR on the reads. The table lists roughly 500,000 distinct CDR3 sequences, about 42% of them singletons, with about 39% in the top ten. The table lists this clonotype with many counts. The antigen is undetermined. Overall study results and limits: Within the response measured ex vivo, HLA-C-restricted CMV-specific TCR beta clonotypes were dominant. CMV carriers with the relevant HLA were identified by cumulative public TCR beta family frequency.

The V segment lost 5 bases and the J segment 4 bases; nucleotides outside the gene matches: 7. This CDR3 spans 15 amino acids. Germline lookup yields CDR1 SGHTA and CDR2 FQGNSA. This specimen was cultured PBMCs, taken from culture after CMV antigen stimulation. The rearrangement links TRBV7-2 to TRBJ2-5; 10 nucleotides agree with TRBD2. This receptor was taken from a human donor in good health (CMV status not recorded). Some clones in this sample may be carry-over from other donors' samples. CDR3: CASSRAGGPRETQYF. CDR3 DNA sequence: TGTGCCAGCAGCCGAGCGGGAGGGCCCAGAGAGACCCAGTACTTC.